Reported below is one T cell receptor (beta chain). Its antigen is still unknown. No much larger clone is present one base from it, and per-base qualities are unavailable. The donors were included in the validation cohort of approximately 120 subjects, a group kept apart from the approximately 690-subject first cohort. This sample stems from a study of cytomegalovirus exposure and HLA in healthy donors (dated by TCRdb to about 2017). At the level of the whole study: According to a later analysis, one platform produced both the roughly 110 validation repertoires and the roughly 640 repertoires of the first cohort. The study aimed to test whether signatures of past pathogen exposure could be identified by cataloging public T cell receptors. Along with the approximately 700-subject first cohort, a separate validation cohort of over a hundred different subjects was used. To predict cytomegalovirus infection status, the study brought together high-throughput TCR immunosequencing, statistical association of individual TCRs with disease status, and machine learning. Results and caveats for the whole study, not just this receptor: The classifier was reported to diagnose cytomegalovirus status with high specificity and sensitivity in both the original cohort and the validation cohort. The authors suggested that the approach could potentially be generalized to other disease states and immunological phenotypes. In vitro tests confirmed that three of the cytomegalovirus-associated TCR beta chains recognize cytomegalovirus antigens. In a later analysis, TCRs clustered in the first cohort were found to also tend to co-occur in the roughly 120 validation repertoires, with 94% of cluster scores above 0. The study gave a list of some 150 TCR beta chains associated with cytomegalovirus. A later analysis lacked HLA typing for the validation cohort, so it scored co-occurrence in that cohort across all 110 or so repertoires. Most TCR sequences were seen in very few donors, while some public TCRs were found in many individuals.

The library relied on the immunoSEQ multiplex PCR assay. For the original study's pipeline: A statistical classification framework was built for diagnosing cytomegalovirus status from the catalog of TCR beta chain sequences. Not all clones reach the TCRdb copy of this immuneACCESS table, which keeps in-frame sequences only. Checked studies attribute under half of the gap to unresolved V genes and leave the rest unexplained. The V and J calls and clone size come from that table; D and trimming were worked out from the DNA. In all, the sample holds about 98,000 clones, and around nine tenths of those were seen once. Roughly 3.9% of the sample is held by the ten biggest clonotypes. CDR1 and CDR2 are read off the germline V gene as SQVTM and ANQGSEA. V is reduced by 3 bases and J by 6 bases, leaving a spacing of 14 bases between them. From the cysteine up to the phenylalanine, the CDR3 has a length of 13 residues. The DNA shown is the 39-base CDR3, in frame from base 1.

The sequence derives from a young woman in good health and CMV-seronegative. The V and J genes are TRBV29-1 and TRBJ1-2; no D gene is confidently identified. Material for sequencing was PBMCs. The CDR3 reads as follows: CSVDRGGYNGYTF. The nucleotide sequence is given as TGCAGCGTTGACCGGGGTGGTTACAATGGCTACACCTTC.